Below, 31 T cell receptor beta chains from the same sample are listed, as sequenced in a study of technical replicates of blood from a few donors. The data were produced by immunoSEQ multiplex PCR, yet TCRdb's version contains in-frame clones alone and is incomplete. The sample holds 70,000 to 85,000 clones, 90% to 95% seen once. What was sequenced was T cells isolated from PBMCs. All receptors come from a human donor in good health.

In its sample, this clone was seen once. The chain links TRBV7-6 to TRBJ2-7; D gene unclear. CDR3 length: 13 residues. Per the germline V gene, CDR1 is SGHVS and CDR2 is FNYEAQ. Trimming shortened V by 1 base and J by 3 bases, and 7 bases separated the two germline ends. The CDR3 sequence: CASSLGPIYEQYF. The CDR3 bases are TGTGCCAGCAGCTTAGGGCCAATCTACGAGCAGTACTTC.

A few counts support this clone. The CDR3 spells CSVVGQGNTEAFF. CDR3 nucleotides: TGCAGCGTTGTGGGACAGGGTAACACTGAAGCTTTCTTT. The V and J genes are TRBV29-1 and TRBJ1-1; 9 positions match TRBD1. Germline loops: CDR1 SQVTM, CDR2 ANQGSEA. V trimming: 4 bases; J trimming: 2 bases; junction bases outside the gene matches: 2. There are 13 residues in the CDR3.

The chain uses TRBV27 and TRBJ1-1; D gene unclear. Germline CDR1 reads MNHEY; CDR2 reads SMNVEV (reference sequence). The CDR3 has 13 amino acids. V was shortened by 11 bases and J by 4 bases, with 17 bases between the two germline ends. The CDR3 sequence is CAASVGRATEAFF. The CDR3 coding sequence is TGTGCCGCTTCGGTTGGGCGCGCCACTGAAGCTTTCTTT.

The chain couples TRBV28 to TRBJ2-1, with D unclear. The V end was cut by 6 bases, the J end by 8 bases, with 8 bases between. The CDR3 has 11 residues. The germline CDR1 and CDR2 sequences are MDHEN and SYDVKM. The DNA for the CDR3 is TGTGCCAGCAGCCCTAACTATGAGCAGTTCTTC. This encodes CASSPNYEQFF.

J is TRBJ2-7 and V is TRBV11-2, with TRBD1 matching 7 bases. The CDR3 has 14 residues. Germline V gives CDR1 SGHAT, CDR2 FQNNGV. V shed 3 bases, J shed 2 bases, and the junction held 4 bases outside the gene matches. CDR3 region: CASSFGQVTYEQYF. As DNA, the CDR3 is TGTGCCAGCAGCTTCGGACAGGTAACCTACGAGCAGTACTTC.

As DNA, the CDR3 is TGTGCCAGCACCCAAACAGGGTCGGCCTACGAGCAGTACTTC. This codes for CASTQTGSAYEQYF. This sequence joins TRBV6-5 and TRBJ2-7, with D possibly TRBD1 on 6 matching bases. V lost 7 bases to trimming and J lost 2 bases, with 15 bases between them. The CDR3 contains 14 residues. From germline, CDR1 is MNHEY and CDR2 SVGAGI.

This chain connects TRBV7-3 to TRBJ1-1; unclear D gene. Trimming removed 5 bases from V and 6 bases from J, with 13 bases in between. This CDR3 spans 13 amino acids. Germline V gene sequence: CDR1 SGHTA, CDR2 FQGTGA. The DNA of the CDR3 is TGTGCCAGCAGCCGTTACGGAAGCGCTGAAGCTTTCTTT. Amino acids: CASSRYGSAEAFF.

This chain links TRBV5-5 with TRBJ2-2; 8 bases are shared with TRBD1. Germline trimming cut 3 bases from V and 5 bases from J; bases unmatched to any gene: 15. Germline V gives CDR1 SGHKS, CDR2 YYEKEE (reference sequence). This CDR3 spans 18 amino acids. The CDR3 protein is CASSSRKWTGRITGELFF. CDR3 nucleotides: TGTGCCAGCAGCTCGCGGAAGTGGACAGGGAGGATTACCGGGGAGCTGTTTTTT.

The chain recombines TRBV2 with TRBJ2-7; 7 positions match TRBD1. The CDR3 totals 16 residues. V lost 0 bases and J lost 0; bases outside the gene matches: 5. The germline CDR1 and CDR2 sequences are SNHLY and FYNNEI. CDR3 sequence reads: CASSEARGGPSYEQYF. The DNA for the CDR3 is TGTGCCAGCAGTGAAGCACGAGGGGGCCCCTCCTACGAGCAGTACTTC.

This clone turned up a few times. The V call is TRBV5-1, the J call TRBJ2-1; 10 nucleotides match TRBD1. Trimming took 0 bases from V and 1 from J; bases not matched to a gene: 1. Germline CDR1 reads SGHRS; CDR2 reads YFSETQ. This CDR3 is built from 16 residues. The CDR3 protein is CASSLEGQGSYNEQFF. The CDR3 DNA reads TGCGCCAGCAGCTTGGAGGGACAGGGGTCCTACAATGAGCAGTTCTTC.

The rearrangement joins TRBV6-5 to TRBJ2-7; D may be TRBD2 (5 bases). This CDR3 has 10 amino acids. Looked up from germline, CDR1 is MNHEY and CDR2 is SVGAGI. Trimming stripped 8 bases from V and 5 bases from J, with 7 bases between. The DNA of the CDR3 is TGTGCCAGCGGGAGAGACGAGCAGTACTTC. Protein: CASGRDEQYF.

The chain combines TRBV6-5 with TRBJ2-7; 11 bases fit TRBD2. Germline loops: CDR1 MNHEY, CDR2 SVGAGI. V lost 6 bases and J lost 0; bases outside the gene matches: 4. This CDR3 has 15 amino acids. DNA of the CDR3: TGTGCCAGCAGCTTTACTAGCGGGAGCTCCTACGAGCAGTACTTC. Its translation is CASSFTSGSSYEQYF.

V and J are TRBV7-9 and TRBJ1-4; TRBD1 aligns across 7 bases. Germline CDR1 and CDR2: SEHNR and FQNEAQ (reference sequence). The CDR3 contains 14 residues. Losses at the gene ends were 4 bases for V and 3 bases for J; bases not matched to a gene: 2. Here the CDR3 reads CASSWGTANEKLFF. The CDR3 DNA sequence: TGTGCCAGCAGCTGGGGGACAGCTAATGAAAAACTGTTTTTT.

In its sample, this clone was seen once. The chain links TRBV10-3 to TRBJ2-5, with 7 bases matching TRBD2. Germline V gene data show CDR1 as ENHRY and CDR2 as SYGVKD. With V trimmed by 11 bases and J by 5 bases, 11 bases remained unmatched. This CDR3 spans 13 amino acids. CDR3 sequence (DNA): TGTGCCGTTCAGCGGGGTTCAGGGGAGACCCAGTACTTC. This gives the protein CAVQRGSGETQYF.

The V and J genes are TRBV29-1 and TRBJ2-7; 10 nucleotides match TRBD1. Germline V lookup: CDR1 SQVTM, CDR2 ANQGSEA. J was trimmed by 2 bases and V by 5 bases; bases with no gene match: 30. The CDR3 length is 22 residues. The CDR3 loop is CSVPWTYDRDRGQTWTTYEQYF. The CDR3 nucleotides read TGCAGCGTTCCGTGGACGTACGACCGGGACAGGGGACAAACCTGGACGACCTACGAGCAGTACTTC.

V and J are TRBV14 and TRBJ2-7, with D possibly being TRBD2 (5 bases). CDR3 length: 13 amino acids. Per germline, CDR1 SGHDN and CDR2 FVKESK. V was pared by 1 base and J by 4 bases, with 8 bases between. The CDR3 DNA reads TGTGCCAGCAGCCAAGGGAGGCGGTACGAGCAGTACTTC. Translation: CASSQGRRYEQYF. Supplemented by reference TRBV14 and TRBJ2-7, the full variable domain reads EAGVTQFPSHSVIEKGQTVTLRCDPISGHDNLYWYRRVMGKEIKFLLHFVKESKQDESGMPNNRFLAERTGGTYSTLKVQPAELEDSGVYFCASSQGRRYEQYFGPGTRLTVT.

The genes are TRBV30 and TRBJ1-1; D is undetermined. The germline V and J ends were trimmed by 0 bases and 3 bases, with 11 bases remaining between them. The CDR3 runs 14 residues. Germline CDR1 and CDR2: GTSNPN and SVGIG (reference sequence). Here the CDR3 DNA reads TGTGCCTGGAGTGTACGTGACGGGGACACTGAAGCTTTCTTT. This codes for CAWSVRDGDTEAFF.

The rearrangement links TRBV11-2 to TRBJ1-2; D is possibly TRBD1 (5 bases). This CDR3 is 14 amino acids long. V dropped 6 bases and J dropped 3 bases, with 14 bases sitting between them. CDR1 SGHAT and CDR2 FQNNGV come from the germline V gene. CDR3 nucleotides: TGTGCCAGCAGTCAAATCCAGGGTGACTATGGCTACACCTTC. Amino acids: CASSQIQGDYGYTF.

A few counts support this clone. The chain has TRBV30 and TRBJ1-1; 8 bases fit TRBD1. CDR1 GTSNPN and CDR2 SVGIG come from the germline V gene (reference sequence). The V and J ends lost 3 bases and 8 bases, in that order; junction bases with no gene match: 8. The CDR3 consists of 13 residues. CDR3 residues: CAWSRGRGREAFF. The CDR3 DNA reads as TGTGCCTGGAGCAGGGGGCGCGGGCGAGAAGCTTTCTTT.

V gene TRBV14 combines with J gene TRBJ1-3; no clear D gene. Trimming took 4 bases from V and 4 from J, leaving 17 bases between them. Per the germline V gene, CDR1 is SGHDN and CDR2 is FVKESK. The CDR3 contains 16 residues. CDR3 bases: TGTGCCAGCAGCCTAGGACGGGGATTTAGAGGAAACACCATATATTTT. Translated: CASSLGRGFRGNTIYF.

V and J are TRBV5-1 and TRBJ2-1, with D hard to call. V dropped 3 bases and J dropped 9 bases, with 31 bases sitting between them. CDR1 is SGHRS and CDR2 is YFSETQ in the germline V gene. This CDR3 has 19 residues. This CDR3 reads CASSYPEVVTFPDYGEQFF. CDR3 nucleotides: TGCGCCAGCAGCTACCCCGAGGTAGTGACGTTCCCGGATTACGGTGAGCAGTTCTTC.

The rearrangement uses TRBV28 and TRBJ2-7; 8 bases agree with TRBD2. The CDR3 runs 15 residues. CDR1 MDHEN and CDR2 SYDVKM come from the germline V gene. V shed 2 bases, J shed 5 bases, and the junction held 8 bases outside the gene matches. This CDR3 reads CASSLRRLAFHEQYF. The DNA for the CDR3 is TGTGCCAGCAGTTTACGCCGACTAGCGTTCCACGAGCAGTACTTC.

This chain links TRBV4-2 with TRBJ1-5, with D hard to call. The ends were cut back, 0 bases at V and 0 bases at J, with 12 bases in the middle. The CDR3 extends over 17 amino acids. Germline lookup yields CDR1 LGHNA and CDR2 YNFKEQ. Here the CDR3 DNA reads TGTGCCAGCAGCCAAGAAACCCGGGAGACTAGCAATCAGCCCCAGCATTTT. The encoded protein is CASSQETRETSNQPQHF.

J is TRBJ2-1 and V is TRBV5-4, with TRBD1 identical over 12 bases. The CDR3 covers 18 residues. Losses at the gene ends were 3 bases for V and 0 bases for J; bases not matched to a gene: 7. Germline V gene sequence: CDR1 SGHNT, CDR2 YYREEE (reference sequence). In DNA, the CDR3 is TGTGCCAGCAGCTCAGGGACAGGGGGCGTAGGCTCCTACAATGAGCAGTTCTTC. It encodes CASSSGTGGVGSYNEQFF.

This sequence joins TRBV6-4 and TRBJ2-6, with no clear D. Germline CDR1 MRHNA, CDR2 SNTAGT. This CDR3 has 16 residues. Trimming removed 3 bases from V and 0 bases from J, with 9 bases in between. Here the CDR3 DNA reads TGTGCCAGCAGTGAAAGTCCGGTCTCTGGGGCCAACGTCCTGACTTTC. Translating gives CASSESPVSGANVLTF.

The chain employs TRBV18 and TRBJ1-1; D call uncertain. Trimming cost V 5 bases and J 7 bases, with 23 bases left between them. Germline CDR1 and CDR2: KGHSH and LQKENI. The CDR3 covers 16 residues. The CDR3 sequence: CASSSVAAAGGSEAFF. In DNA form, the CDR3 reads TGTGCCAGCTCATCGGTCGCGGCGGCCGGAGGGAGTGAAGCTTTCTTT.

CDR3 amino acids: CASTPPEGARTKNIQYF. DNA of the CDR3: TGTGCCAGCACCCCTCCCGAGGGGGCGAGGACCAAAAACATTCAGTACTTC. V gene TRBV28 combines with J gene TRBJ2-4; TRBD1 matches at 7 bases. The junction had 14 bases not matched to a gene; V was cut back by 7 bases and J by 2 bases. Germline V CDR1 and CDR2: MDHEN, SYDVKM. There are 17 residues in the CDR3. Full variable domain (rest looked up from reference TRBV28 and TRBJ2-4): DVKVTQSSRYLVKRTGEKVFLECVQDMDHENMFWYRQDPGLGLRLIYFSYDVKMKEKGDIPEGYSVSREKKERFSLILESASTNQTSMYLCASTPPEGARTKNIQYFGAGTRLSVL.

The chain couples TRBV6-5 to TRBJ1-1, with D perhaps TRBD1 (6 bases). The V end was cut by 0 bases, the J end by 1 base, with 12 bases between. CDR1 is MNHEY and CDR2 is SVGAGI in the germline V gene. The CDR3 is made up of 16 amino acids. The CDR3 loop is CASSYSSGGRNTEAFF. As DNA, the CDR3 is TGTGCCAGCAGTTACTCGTCTGGGGGCCGGAACACTGAAGCTTTCTTT.

In the case of this clone: Other DNA sequences within the sample encode an identical CDR3. This chain connects TRBV9 to TRBJ2-1; D remains ambiguous. The CDR3 extends over 12 amino acids. Looked up from germline, CDR1 is SGDLS and CDR2 is YYNGEE. The V end was cut by 4 bases, the J end by 6 bases, with 8 bases between. CDR3 DNA: TGTGCCAGCAGCCTAAGCCCCAATGAGCAGTTCTTC. Its translation is CASSLSPNEQFF.

The chain is built from TRBV12-5 and TRBJ2-1; 10 bases align to TRBD2. The CDR3 loop spans 15 amino acids. The germline V gene has CDR1 LGHNT and CDR2 FRNRAP. J was trimmed by 5 bases and V by 6 bases; bases with no gene match: 7. CDR3 loop: CASGLGLAENNEQFF. The CDR3 DNA sequence: TGTGCTAGTGGCCTCGGACTAGCGGAGAACAATGAGCAGTTCTTC.

This chain uses TRBV7-9 with TRBJ2-1; TRBD1 agrees at 9 bases. The CDR3 covers 14 residues. Germline-derived CDR1 and CDR2 are SEHNR and FQNEAQ (reference sequence). Trimming at V came to 1 base and at J to 10 bases, leaving 5 bases not matched to a gene. The CDR3 nucleotides read TGTGCCAGCAGCTTAGGCACAGGGGGCCGGGAGCAGTTCTTC. Its translation is CASSLGTGGREQFF.